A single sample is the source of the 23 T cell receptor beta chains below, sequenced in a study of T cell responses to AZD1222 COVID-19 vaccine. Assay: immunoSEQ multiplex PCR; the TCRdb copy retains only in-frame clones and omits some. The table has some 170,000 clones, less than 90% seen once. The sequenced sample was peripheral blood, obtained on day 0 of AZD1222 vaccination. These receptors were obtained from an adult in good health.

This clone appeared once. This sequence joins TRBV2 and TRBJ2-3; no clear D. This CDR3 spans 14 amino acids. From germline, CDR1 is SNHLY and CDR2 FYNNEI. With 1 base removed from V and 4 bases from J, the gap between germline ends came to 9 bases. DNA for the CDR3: TGTGCCAGCAGTGAAGTACGACAATCAGATACGCAGTATTTT. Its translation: CASSEVRQSDTQYF. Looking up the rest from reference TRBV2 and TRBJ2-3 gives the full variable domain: EPEVTQTPSHQVTQMGQEVILRCVPISNHLYFYWYRQILGQKVEFLVSFYNNEISEKSEIFDDQFSVERPDGSNFTLKIRSTKLEDSAMYFCASSEVRQSDTQYFGPGTRLTVL.

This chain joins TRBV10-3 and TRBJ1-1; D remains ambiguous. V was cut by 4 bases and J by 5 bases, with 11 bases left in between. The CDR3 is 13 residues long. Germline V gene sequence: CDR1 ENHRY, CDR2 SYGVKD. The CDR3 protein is CAISGEEETEAFF. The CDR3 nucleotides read TGTGCCATCAGTGGAGAGGAAGAAACTGAAGCTTTCTTT.

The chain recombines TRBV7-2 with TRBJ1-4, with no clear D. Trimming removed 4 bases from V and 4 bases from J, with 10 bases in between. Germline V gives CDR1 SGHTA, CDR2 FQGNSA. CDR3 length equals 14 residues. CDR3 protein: CASSSLGVNEKLFF. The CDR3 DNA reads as TGTGCCAGCAGCTCCTTGGGTGTTAATGAAAAACTGTTTTTT.

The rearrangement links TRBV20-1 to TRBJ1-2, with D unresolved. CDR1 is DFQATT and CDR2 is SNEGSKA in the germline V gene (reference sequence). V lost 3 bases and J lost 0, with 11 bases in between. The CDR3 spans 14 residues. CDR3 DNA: TGCAGTGCTAGTCGACGGGTTACTAACTATGGCTACACCTTC. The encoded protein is CSASRRVTNYGYTF.

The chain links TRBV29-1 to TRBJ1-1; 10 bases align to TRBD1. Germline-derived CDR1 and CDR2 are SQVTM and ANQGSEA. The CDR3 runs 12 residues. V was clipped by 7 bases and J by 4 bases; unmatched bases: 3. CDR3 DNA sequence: TGCAGCGCCCGACAGGGGGCCACTGAAGCTTTCTTT. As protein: CSARQGATEAFF. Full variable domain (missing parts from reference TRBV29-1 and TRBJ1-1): SAVISQKPSRDICQRGTSLTIQCQVDSQVTMMFWYRQQPGQSLTLIATANQGSEATYESGFVIDKFPISRPNLTFSTLTVSNMSPEDSSIYLCSARQGATEAFFGQGTRLTVV.

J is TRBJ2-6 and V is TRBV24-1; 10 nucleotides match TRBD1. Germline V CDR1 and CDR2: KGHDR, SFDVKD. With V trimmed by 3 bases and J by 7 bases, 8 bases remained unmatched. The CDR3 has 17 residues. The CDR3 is CATSDGPGQGLANVLTF. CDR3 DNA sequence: TGTGCCACCAGTGATGGACCGGGACAGGGGTTAGCCAACGTCCTGACTTTC.

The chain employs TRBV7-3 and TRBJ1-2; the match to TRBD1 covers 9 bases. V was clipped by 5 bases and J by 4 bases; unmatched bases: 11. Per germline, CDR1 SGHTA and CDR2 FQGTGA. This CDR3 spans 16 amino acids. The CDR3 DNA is TGTGCCAGCAGCCCCTCCGGGACAGGGTCCGGCTATGGCTACACCTTC. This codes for CASSPSGTGSGYGYTF.

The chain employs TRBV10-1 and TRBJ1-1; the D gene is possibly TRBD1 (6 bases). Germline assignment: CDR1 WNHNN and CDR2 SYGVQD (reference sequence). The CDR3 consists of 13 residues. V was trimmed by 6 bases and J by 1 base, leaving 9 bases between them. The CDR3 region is CASRPQGNTEAFF. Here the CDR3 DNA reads TGCGCCAGCAGACCACAGGGGAACACTGAAGCTTTCTTT.

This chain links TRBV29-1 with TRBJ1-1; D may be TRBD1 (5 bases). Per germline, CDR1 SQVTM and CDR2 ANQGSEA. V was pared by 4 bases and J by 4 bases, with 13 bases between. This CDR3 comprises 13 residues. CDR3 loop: CSVVVSGATEAFF. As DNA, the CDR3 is TGCAGCGTTGTAGTCTCCGGGGCCACTGAAGCTTTCTTT.

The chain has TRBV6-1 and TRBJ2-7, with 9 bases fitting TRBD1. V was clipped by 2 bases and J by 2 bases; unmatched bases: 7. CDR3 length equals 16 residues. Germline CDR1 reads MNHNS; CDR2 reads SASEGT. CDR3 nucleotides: TGTGCCAGCAGTGAAACGGGGACAGGGATAACCTACGAGCAGTACGTC. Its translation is CASSETGTGITYEQYV.

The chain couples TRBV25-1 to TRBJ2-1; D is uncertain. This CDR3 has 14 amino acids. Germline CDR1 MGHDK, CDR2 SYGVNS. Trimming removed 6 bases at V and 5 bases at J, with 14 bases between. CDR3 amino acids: CASRDRAQNNEQFF. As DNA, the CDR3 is TGTGCCAGCAGAGATCGGGCCCAGAACAATGAGCAGTTCTTC.

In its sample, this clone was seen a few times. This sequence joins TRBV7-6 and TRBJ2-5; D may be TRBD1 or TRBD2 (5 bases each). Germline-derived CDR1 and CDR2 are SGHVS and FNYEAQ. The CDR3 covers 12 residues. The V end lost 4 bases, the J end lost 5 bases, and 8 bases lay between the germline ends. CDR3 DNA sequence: TGTGCCAGCAGCTCAGGGACCGAGACCCAGTACTTC. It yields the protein CASSSGTETQYF.

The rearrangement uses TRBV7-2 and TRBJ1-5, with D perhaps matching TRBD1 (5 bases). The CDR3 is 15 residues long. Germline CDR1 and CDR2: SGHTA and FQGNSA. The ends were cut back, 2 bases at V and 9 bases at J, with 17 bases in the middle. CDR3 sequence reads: CASSLIPGSRGPQHF. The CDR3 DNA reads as TGTGCCAGCAGCTTAATACCGGGATCTAGGGGGCCCCAGCATTTT.

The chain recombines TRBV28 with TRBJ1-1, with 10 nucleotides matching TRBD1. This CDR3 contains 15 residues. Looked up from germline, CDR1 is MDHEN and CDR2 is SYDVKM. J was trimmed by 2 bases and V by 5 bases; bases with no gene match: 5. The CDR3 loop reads CASSPDRGSNTEAFF. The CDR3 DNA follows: TGTGCCAGCAGTCCGGACAGGGGGAGCAACACTGAAGCTTTCTTT.

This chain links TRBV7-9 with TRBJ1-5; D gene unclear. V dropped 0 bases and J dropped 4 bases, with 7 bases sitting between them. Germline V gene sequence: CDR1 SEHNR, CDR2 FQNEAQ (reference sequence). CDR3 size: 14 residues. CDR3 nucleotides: TGTGCCAGCAGCTTAGCAACGGGAAATCAGCCCCAGCATTTT. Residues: CASSLATGNQPQHF.

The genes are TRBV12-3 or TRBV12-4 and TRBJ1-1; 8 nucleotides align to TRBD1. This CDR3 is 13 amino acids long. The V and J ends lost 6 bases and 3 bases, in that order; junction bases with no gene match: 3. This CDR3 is CASSRTGYTEAFF. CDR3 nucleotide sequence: TGTGCCAGCAGCCGGACAGGGTACACTGAAGCTTTCTTT.

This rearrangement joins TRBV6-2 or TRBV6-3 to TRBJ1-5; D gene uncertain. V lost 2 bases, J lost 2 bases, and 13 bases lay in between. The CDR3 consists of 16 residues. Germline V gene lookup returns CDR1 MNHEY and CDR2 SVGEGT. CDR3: CASSYPDRSGNQPQHF. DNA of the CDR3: TGTGCCAGCAGTTACCCCGATCGTAGCGGCAATCAGCCCCAGCATTTT.

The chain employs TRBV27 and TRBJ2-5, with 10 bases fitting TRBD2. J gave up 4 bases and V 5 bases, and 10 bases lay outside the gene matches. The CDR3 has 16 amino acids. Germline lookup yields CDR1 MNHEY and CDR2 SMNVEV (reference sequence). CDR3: CASSPLGAGGPETQYF. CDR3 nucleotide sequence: TGTGCCAGCAGTCCCCTCGGAGCGGGAGGGCCAGAGACCCAGTACTTC.

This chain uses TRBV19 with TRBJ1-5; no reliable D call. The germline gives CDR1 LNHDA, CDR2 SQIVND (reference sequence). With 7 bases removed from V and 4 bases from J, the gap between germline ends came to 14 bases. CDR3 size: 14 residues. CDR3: CASTGLVGNQPQHF. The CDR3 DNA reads TGTGCCAGTACCGGGCTGGTTGGGAATCAGCCCCAGCATTTT.

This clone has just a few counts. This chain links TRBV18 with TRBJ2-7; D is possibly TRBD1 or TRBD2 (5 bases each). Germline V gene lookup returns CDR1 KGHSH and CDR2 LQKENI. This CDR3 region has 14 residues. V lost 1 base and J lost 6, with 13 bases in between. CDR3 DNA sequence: TGTGCCAGCTCACCACTGGGGGATGGGAGCGAGCAGTACGTC. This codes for CASSPLGDGSEQYV.

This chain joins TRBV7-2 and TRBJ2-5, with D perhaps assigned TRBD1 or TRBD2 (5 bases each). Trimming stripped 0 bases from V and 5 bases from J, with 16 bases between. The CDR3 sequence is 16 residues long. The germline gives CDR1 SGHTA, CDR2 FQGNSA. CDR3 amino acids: CASSLASYGAGETQYF. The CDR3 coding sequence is TGTGCCAGCAGCTTAGCGTCGTACGGGGCCGGTGAGACCCAGTACTTC.

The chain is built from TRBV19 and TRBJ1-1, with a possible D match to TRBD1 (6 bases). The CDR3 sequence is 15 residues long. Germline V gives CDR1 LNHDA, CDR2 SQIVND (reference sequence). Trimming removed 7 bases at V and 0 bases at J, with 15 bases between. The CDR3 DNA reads TGTGCCAGTACCACAGGGCTGCTAATGAACACTGAAGCTTTCTTT. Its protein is CASTTGLLMNTEAFF.

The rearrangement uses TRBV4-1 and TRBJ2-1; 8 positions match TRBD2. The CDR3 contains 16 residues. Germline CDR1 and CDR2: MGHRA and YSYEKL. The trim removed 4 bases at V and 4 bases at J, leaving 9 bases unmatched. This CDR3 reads CASSLRGAPVYNEQFF. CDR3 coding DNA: TGCGCCAGCAGCCTGCGGGGGGCCCCCGTTTACAATGAGCAGTTCTTC.